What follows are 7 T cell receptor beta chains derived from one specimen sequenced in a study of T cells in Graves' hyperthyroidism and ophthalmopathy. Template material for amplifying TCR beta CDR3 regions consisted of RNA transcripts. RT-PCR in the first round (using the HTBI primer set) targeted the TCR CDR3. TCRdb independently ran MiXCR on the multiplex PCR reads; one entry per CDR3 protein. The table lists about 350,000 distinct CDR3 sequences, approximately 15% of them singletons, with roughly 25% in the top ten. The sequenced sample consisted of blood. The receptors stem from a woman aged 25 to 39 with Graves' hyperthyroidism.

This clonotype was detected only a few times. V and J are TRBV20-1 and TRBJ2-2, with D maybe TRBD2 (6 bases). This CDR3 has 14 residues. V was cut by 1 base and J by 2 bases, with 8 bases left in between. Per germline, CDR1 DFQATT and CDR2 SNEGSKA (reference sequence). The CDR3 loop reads CSARGGLNTGELFF. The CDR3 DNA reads TGCAGTGCTAGAGGTGGACTAAACACCGGGGAGCTGTTTTTT.

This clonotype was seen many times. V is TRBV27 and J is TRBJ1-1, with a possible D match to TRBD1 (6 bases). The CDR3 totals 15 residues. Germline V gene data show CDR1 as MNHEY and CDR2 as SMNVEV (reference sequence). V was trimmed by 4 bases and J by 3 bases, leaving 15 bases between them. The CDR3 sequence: CASSSQGLGDTEAFF. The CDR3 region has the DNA TGTGCCAGCAGTTCTCAGGGGCTGGGAGACACTGAAGCTTTCTTT.

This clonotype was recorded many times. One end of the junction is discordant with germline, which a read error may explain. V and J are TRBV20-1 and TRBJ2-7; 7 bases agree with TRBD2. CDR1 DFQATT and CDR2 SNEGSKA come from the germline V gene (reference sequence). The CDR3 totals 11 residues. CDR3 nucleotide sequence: TGCAGTGCTAGAGCTACGCGGGAGATACACTTC. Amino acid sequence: CSARATREIHF.

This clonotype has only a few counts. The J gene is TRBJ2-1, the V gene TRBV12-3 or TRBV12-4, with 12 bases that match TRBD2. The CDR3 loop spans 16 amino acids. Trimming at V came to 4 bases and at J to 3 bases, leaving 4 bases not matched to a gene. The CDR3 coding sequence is TGTGCCAGCAGTTGGACTAGCGGGATAGGCTACAATGAGCAGTTCTTC. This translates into CASSWTSGIGYNEQFF.

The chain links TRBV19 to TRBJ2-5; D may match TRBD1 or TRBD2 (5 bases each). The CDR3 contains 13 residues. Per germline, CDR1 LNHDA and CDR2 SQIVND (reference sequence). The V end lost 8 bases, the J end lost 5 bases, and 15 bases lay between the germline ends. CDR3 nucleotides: TGTGCCAGTGGGGACGACCTGGGGGAGACCCAGTACTTC. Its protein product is CASGDDLGETQYF.

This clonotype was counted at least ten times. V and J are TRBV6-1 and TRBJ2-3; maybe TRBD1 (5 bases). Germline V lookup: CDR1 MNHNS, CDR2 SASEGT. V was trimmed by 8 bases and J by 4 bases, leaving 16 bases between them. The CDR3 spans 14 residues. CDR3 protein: CASRSAPRADTQYF. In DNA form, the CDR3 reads TGTGCCAGCCGAAGCGCCCCCAGGGCAGATACGCAGTATTTT.

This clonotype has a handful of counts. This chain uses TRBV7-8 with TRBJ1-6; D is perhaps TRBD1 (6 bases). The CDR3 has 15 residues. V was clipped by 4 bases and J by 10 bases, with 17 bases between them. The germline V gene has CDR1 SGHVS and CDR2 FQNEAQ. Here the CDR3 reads CASSSMVDRNSPLHF. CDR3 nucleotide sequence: TGTGCCAGCAGCTCAATGGTAGACAGGAACTCACCCCTCCACTTT. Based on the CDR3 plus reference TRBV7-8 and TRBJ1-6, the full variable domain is GAGVSQSPRYKVAKRGQDVALRCDPISGHVSLFWYQQALGQGPEFLTYFQNEAQLDKSGLPSDRFFAERPEGSVSTLKIQRTQQEDSAVYLCASSSMVDRNSPLHFGNGTRLTVT.